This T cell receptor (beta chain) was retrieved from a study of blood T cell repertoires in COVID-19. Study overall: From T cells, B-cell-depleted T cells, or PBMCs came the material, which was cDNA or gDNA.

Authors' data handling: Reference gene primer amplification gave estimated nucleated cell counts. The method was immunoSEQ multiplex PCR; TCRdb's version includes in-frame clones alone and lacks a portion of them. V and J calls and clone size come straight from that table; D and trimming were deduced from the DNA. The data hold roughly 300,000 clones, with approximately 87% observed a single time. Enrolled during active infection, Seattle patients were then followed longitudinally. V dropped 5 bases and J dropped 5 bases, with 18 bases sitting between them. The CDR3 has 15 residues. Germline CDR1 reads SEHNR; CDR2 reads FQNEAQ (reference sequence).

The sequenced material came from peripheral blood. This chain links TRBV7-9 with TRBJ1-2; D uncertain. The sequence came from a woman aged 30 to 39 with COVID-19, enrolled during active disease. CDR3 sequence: CASSPLGSTAYGYTF. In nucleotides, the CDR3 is TGTGCCAGCAGCCCTTTGGGGAGTACGGCTTATGGCTACACCTTC.